This TCR beta chain was obtained from a study of identical twins. CDR1 is DFQATT, CDR2 SNEGSKA, per germline (reference sequence). The CDR3 has 12 amino acids. Trimming took 3 bases from V and 11 from J; bases not matched to a gene: 7. Through template switching, a universal primer site was introduced, and the cDNA contained unique molecular identifiers. TCRdb analysed the 5' RACE reads with MiXCR anew, one entry per CDR3 protein. The sample has 600,000 to 850,000 distinct CDR3 sequences, around a sixth seen once. This sample was also put to use in a study of T cells expressing NK-cell markers.

Sequencing was performed on PBMCs. This TCR was sampled from a woman under 30 in good health. The V call is TRBV20-1, the J call TRBJ2-3; 8 bases are a match to TRBD2. In DNA form, the CDR3 reads TGCAGTGCTAGTCTCGAGCGGGAGATGCAGTATTTT. Translating gives CSASLEREMQYF.